A selection of T cell receptor beta chains follows, all from one sample in a study of cytomegalovirus exposure and HLA in healthy donors. TCRdb's table, derived via immunoSEQ multiplex PCR, lists solely in-frame clones and lacks some. The sample holds about 150,000 clones; over 70% are singletons and the top ten take under 2%. The material sequenced was PBMCs. These receptors were taken from a woman in her thirties or forties in good health and CMV-seronegative. CDR3s include the opening cysteine and the closing phenylalanine or tryptophan. D genes are given only for firm matches. The size field is filled for only some rows; it gives once, few, many or a size class.

>NA|NA|TRBV27|TRBJ1-2
CASSLAPGTGDYGYTF
TGTGCCAGCAGTTTGGCCCCCGGGACTGGGGACTATGGCTACACCTTC
>NA|NA|TRBV4-1|TRBJ2-2
CASTIGDYTGELFF
TGCGCCAGCACTATAGGTGACTACACCGGGGAGCTGTTTTTT
>NA|TRBD2|TRBV5-1|TRBJ2-2
CASSGGLAGTGELFF
TGCGCCAGCAGCGGGGGACTAGCGGGGACCGGGGAGCTGTTTTTT
>NA|NA|TRBV2|TRBJ1-2
CATSGYGYTF
TGTGCCACCTCGGGCTATGGCTACACCTTC
>NA|TRBD1|TRBV28|TRBJ2-7
CASRWTGSYEQYF
TGTGCCAGCAGGTGGACAGGGTCCTACGAGCAGTACTTC
>NA|TRBD1|TRBV30|TRBJ1-5
CACEQGPNQPQHF
TGTGCCTGCGAACAGGGGCCTAATCAGCCCCAGCATTTT
>few|NA|TRBV11-2|TRBJ1-5
CASSLVGQPQHF
TGTGCCAGCAGCTTAGTCGGTCAGCCCCAGCATTTT
>NA|NA|TRBV5-6|TRBJ1-2
CASSLGGRDSYGYTF
TGTGCCAGCAGCTTGGGGGGTCGGGATAGCTATGGCTACACCTTC
>NA|TRBD1|TRBV11-2|TRBJ2-1
CASSGQIDYNEQFF
TGTGCCAGCTCGGGACAGATCGACTACAATGAGCAGTTCTTC
>NA|NA|TRBV6-5|TRBJ1-5
CASRETEYSNQPQHF
TGTGCCAGCAGGGAGACCGAGTATAGCAATCAGCCCCAGCATTTT
>NA|NA|TRBV13|TRBJ2-1
CASSEVWGGRDNEQFF
TGTGCCAGCAGCGAAGTTTGGGGGGGCCGCGACAATGAGCAGTTCTTC
>NA|TRBD1|TRBV7-6|TRBJ1-2
CASSLGQGYGYTF
TGTGCCAGCAGCTTGGGACAGGGCTATGGCTACACCTTC
>NA|NA|TRBV19|TRBJ2-5
CASSIGRSSQETQYF
TGTGCCAGTAGTATAGGCCGTAGTAGTCAAGAGACCCAGTACTTC
>few|NA|TRBV6-5|TRBJ2-7
CASSGLDEIYEQYF
TGTGCCAGCAGTGGACTGGACGAAATCTACGAGCAGTACTTC
>NA|TRBD2|TRBV13|TRBJ2-5
CASSMTSGSRETQYF
TGTGCCAGCAGCATGACTAGCGGGAGTAGGGAGACCCAGTACTTC
>NA|TRBD2|TRBV5-8|TRBJ2-1
CASSPIVLASEVNEQFF
TGTGCCAGCAGCCCAATTGTACTAGCGTCGGAGGTTAATGAGCAGTTCTTC
>NA|TRBD2|TRBV7-6|TRBJ2-1
CASSLIAGGPNEQFF
TGTGCCAGCAGCCTAATAGCGGGAGGGCCCAATGAGCAGTTCTTC
>NA|TRBD1|TRBV18|TRBJ2-7
CASSPPGTGVHEQYF
TGTGCCAGCTCACCACCCGGGACAGGGGTCCACGAGCAGTACTTC
>few|NA|TRBV27|TRBJ1-6
CASSLNQGSSPLHF
TGTGCCAGCAGTTTAAATCAGGGTAGTTCGCCCCTCCACTTT
>NA|NA|TRBV18|TRBJ1-4
CASSPFPRLGEKLFF
TGTGCCAGCTCACCATTTCCGCGACTTGGGGAAAAACTGTTTTTT
>NA|TRBD1|TRBV30|TRBJ1-2
CAWSGGGDRGNYGYTF
TGTGCCTGGAGTGGTGGGGGAGACAGGGGTAACTATGGCTACACCTTC
>NA|TRBD1|TRBV2|TRBJ1-5
CASSETGGDGPQHF
TGTGCCAGCAGTGAAACAGGGGGGGATGGGCCCCAGCATTTT
>NA|NA|TRBV5-1|TRBJ1-1
CASSLSLPGQAEAFF
TGCGCCAGCAGCTTGTCCCTACCGGGACAAGCTGAAGCTTTCTTT
>few|NA|TRBV6-1|TRBJ2-6
CASTSQGSGANVLTF
TGTGCCAGCACCTCCCAGGGCTCTGGGGCCAACGTCCTGACTTTC
>NA|TRBD2|TRBV5-1|TRBJ2-5
CASSLGTSGQETQYF
TGCGCCAGCAGCCTCGGGACTAGCGGACAAGAGACCCAGTACTTC
>NA|NA|TRBV6-1|TRBJ2-2
CASSVRGSGELFF
TGTGCCAGCAGTGTTCGCGGGTCCGGGGAGCTGTTTTTT
>few|NA|TRBV4-1|TRBJ1-2
CASSPMAGPLDGYTF
TGCGCCAGCAGCCCCATGGCAGGTCCCCTTGATGGCTACACCTTC
>NA|TRBD1|TRBV5-1|TRBJ2-7
CASSSQDRVGYEQYF
TGCGCCAGCAGCTCCCAAGACAGGGTTGGATACGAGCAGTACTTC
>NA|NA|TRBV6-5|TRBJ2-1
CASSYGGGQGFDEQFF
TGTGCCAGCAGTTACGGGGGGGGGCAGGGTTTCGATGAGCAGTTCTTC
>few|NA|TRBV19|TRBJ2-3
CASSPLRGYTDTQYF
TGTGCCAGTAGTCCGTTAAGGGGTTATACAGATACGCAGTATTTT
>NA|TRBD1|TRBV9|TRBJ2-7
CASSPLPWDRPNEQYF
TGTGCCAGCAGCCCACTACCCTGGGACAGGCCAAACGAGCAGTACTTC
>once|NA|TRBV6-6|TRBJ1-2
CASRIGASTYGYTF
TGTGCCAGCAGGATAGGAGCTAGCACTTATGGCTACACCTTC
>NA|NA|TRBV2|TRBJ1-5
CASSSVPDSLNQPQHF
TGTGCCAGCAGTTCTGTACCTGACAGTTTGAATCAGCCCCAGCATTTT
>NA|TRBD1|TRBV2|TRBJ1-5
CASSEGQGNQPQHF
TGTGCCAGCAGTGAGGGACAGGGCAACCAGCCCCAGCATTTT
>NA|NA|TRBV6-5|TRBJ2-3
CASSYSTTDTQYF
TGTGCCAGCAGTTACTCGACTACAGATACGCAGTATTTT
>NA|NA|TRBV27|TRBJ2-2
CASNPWPGAGELFF
TGTGCCAGCAATCCATGGCCCGGGGCCGGGGAGCTGTTTTTT
>NA|NA|TRBV9|TRBJ1-5
CASSYSYHSNQPQHF
TGTGCCAGCAGTTACAGTTACCATAGCAATCAGCCCCAGCATTTT
>NA|NA|TRBV25-1|TRBJ1-2
CASSVTGYGYTF
TGTGCCAGCAGTGTGACGGGCTATGGCTACACCTTC
>once|NA|TRBV7-6|TRBJ2-7
CASSLDPGTYEQYF
TGTGCCAGCAGCTTAGATCCAGGGACCTACGAGCAGTACTTC
>NA|TRBD1|TRBV7-8|TRBJ1-2
CASSLPGQGGTEIYGYTF
TGTGCCAGCAGCCTGCCGGGACAGGGGGGCACGGAGATCTATGGCTACACCTTC
>NA|TRBD2|TRBV6-4|TRBJ2-3
CASSISSGGADTQYF
TGTGCCAGCAGTATATCTAGCGGGGGGGCCGATACGCAGTATTTT
>NA|TRBD1|TRBV5-6|TRBJ1-5
CASSLDRGLNQPQHF
TGTGCCAGCAGCTTGGACAGGGGGTTGAATCAGCCCCAGCATTTT
>NA|TRBD2|TRBV19|TRBJ2-7
CASSIWSGRGYEQYF
TGTGCCAGTAGTATATGGTCCGGGAGGGGTTACGAGCAGTACTTC
>NA|NA|TRBV18|TRBJ1-2
CASSSEGVFGGYTF
TGTGCCAGCTCCTCGGAAGGGGTGTTCGGTGGCTACACCTTC
>NA|TRBD2|TRBV5-6|TRBJ2-7
CASSENGVAGAEQYF
TGTGCCAGCAGCGAGAACGGGGTAGCGGGGGCCGAGCAGTACTTC
>NA|TRBD1|TRBV13|TRBJ2-7
CASSLGTGKTEQYF
TGTGCCAGCAGCTTGGGGACAGGGAAGACCGAGCAGTACTTC
>NA|TRBD1|TRBV2|TRBJ2-3
CASTGQGELTDTQYF
TGTGCCAGCACAGGACAGGGGGAGTTGACAGATACGCAGTATTTT
>NA|TRBD1|TRBV29-1|TRBJ2-7
CSVEKGTGGYEQYF
TGCAGCGTTGAAAAGGGCACAGGGGGCTACGAGCAGTACTTC
>NA|NA|TRBV7-2|TRBJ1-1
CASSQKSGTEAFF
TGTGCCAGCAGCCAAAAATCCGGGACAGAAGCTTTCTTT
>NA|TRBD1|TRBV5-8|TRBJ2-7
CASSDGQANIYEQYF
TGTGCCAGCAGTGACGGACAGGCGAACATTTACGAGCAGTACTTC
>NA|NA|TRBV6-5|TRBJ1-1
CVARRGGSGTEAFF
TGTGTCGCCAGGAGAGGGGGATCAGGTACTGAAGCTTTCTTT
>NA|TRBD1|TRBV27|TRBJ2-5
CASRTGQATRETQYF
TGTGCCAGCAGGACGGGACAGGCTACTCGAGAGACCCAGTACTTC
>NA|NA|TRBV6-1|TRBJ1-6
CASISPSVYSPLHF
TGTGCCAGCATTTCCCCCTCAGTATATTCACCCCTCCACTTT
>NA|TRBD2|TRBV7-9|TRBJ2-3
CASSPARLAGDTDTQYF
TGTGCCAGCAGCCCGGCCCGACTAGCGGGGGACACAGATACGCAGTATTTT
>NA|TRBD2|TRBV7-9|TRBJ2-5
CASSLRLAGRETQYF
TGTGCCAGCAGCTTAAGACTAGCGGGGAGGGAGACCCAGTACTTC